This is a list of T cell receptor beta chains from one sample in a study of long-term antiretroviral therapy in people with HIV. Measured with immunoSEQ multiplex PCR; TCRdb has only the in-frame clones, and not every one. The sample has about 15,000 clones; roughly 92% are singletons. This specimen consisted of unsorted PBMCs, obtained 0.6 years after starting antiretroviral therapy. Receptor source: a woman aged 40 to 50 with HIV. CDR3s leave out the opening cysteine and the closing phenylalanine or tryptophan. Fields, in order: V gene, clone size, J gene, D gene, CDR3 protein. D genes are given only for firm matches. The listing skips clone size in some rows; elsewhere it reads once, few, many or a size class.

TRBV7-9	once	TRBJ2-1	TRBD2	ASSFLRGGLGEQF
TRBV11-2	NA	TRBJ1-6	NA	ASSLEFLDNSPLH
TRBV15	NA	TRBJ1-2	NA	ATSSGHQGYGYT
TRBV4-3	NA	TRBJ2-5	NA	ASSHREGVKTQY
TRBV7-8	NA	TRBJ2-3	NA	ASSYGSNPALSTDTQY
TRBV5-6	NA	TRBJ2-2	NA	ASSLEVEGTGELF
TRBV27	NA	TRBJ1-1	NA	ASSLSTGRATEAF
TRBV5-4	NA	TRBJ1-2	NA	ASSLERLANYGYT
TRBV18	NA	TRBJ2-2	NA	ASSPRGQDTSTGELF
TRBV2	NA	TRBJ1-2	NA	ASSRLGGNT
TRBV7-2	NA	TRBJ2-2	NA	ASSSRPGELF
TRBV4-1	once	TRBJ2-3	TRBD2	ASSQEASGGLSSSTDTQY
TRBV11-2	NA	TRBJ1-2	TRBD1	ASSLRQGKSYGYT
TRBV7-2	NA	TRBJ2-7	TRBD1	ASSLATGGSYEQY
TRBV7-9	NA	TRBJ1-2	NA	ASSLAAGTPSGYT
TRBV12-5	NA	TRBJ2-5	NA	ASGPRDFQETQY
TRBV19	once	TRBJ1-4	NA	ASSNRVTEKLF
TRBV6-5	NA	TRBJ1-1	NA	ASSLQRAHTEAF